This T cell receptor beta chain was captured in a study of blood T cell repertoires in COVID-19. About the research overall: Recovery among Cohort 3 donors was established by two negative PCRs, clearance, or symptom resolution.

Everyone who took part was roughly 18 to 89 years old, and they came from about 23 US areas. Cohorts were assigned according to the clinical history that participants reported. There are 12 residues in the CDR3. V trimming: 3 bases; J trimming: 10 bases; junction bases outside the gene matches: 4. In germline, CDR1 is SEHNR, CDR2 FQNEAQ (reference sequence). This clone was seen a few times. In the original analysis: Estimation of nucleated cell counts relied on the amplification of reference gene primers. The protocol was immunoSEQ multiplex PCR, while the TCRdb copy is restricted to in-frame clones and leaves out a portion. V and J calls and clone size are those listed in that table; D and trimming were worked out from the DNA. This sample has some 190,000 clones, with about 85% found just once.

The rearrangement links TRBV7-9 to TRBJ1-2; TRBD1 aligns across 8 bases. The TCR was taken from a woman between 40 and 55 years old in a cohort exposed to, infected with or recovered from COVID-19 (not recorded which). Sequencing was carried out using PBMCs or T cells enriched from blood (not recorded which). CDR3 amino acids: CASSLTGDLYTF. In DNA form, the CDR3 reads TGTGCCAGCAGCTTGACAGGGGATCTCTACACCTTC.